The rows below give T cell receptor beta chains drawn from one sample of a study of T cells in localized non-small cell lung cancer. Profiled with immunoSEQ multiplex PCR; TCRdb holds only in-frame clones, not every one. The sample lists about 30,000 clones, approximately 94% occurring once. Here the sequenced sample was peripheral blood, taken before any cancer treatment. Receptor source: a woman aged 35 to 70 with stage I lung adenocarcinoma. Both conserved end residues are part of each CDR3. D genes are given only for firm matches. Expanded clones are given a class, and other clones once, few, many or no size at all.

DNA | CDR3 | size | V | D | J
TGTGCCAGCAGTGGTTATAGCAATCAGCCCCAGCATTTT | CASSGYSNQPQHF | . | TRBV28 | . | TRBJ1-5
TGCGCCAGCAGCCAAGTTGAGGGTGGCGGGAACTATGGCTACACCTTC | CASSQVEGGGNYGYTF | . | TRBV4-3 | . | TRBJ1-2
TGCGCCAGCAGCTTGGGGGCCCGGGGGACAGATACGCAGTATTTT | CASSLGARGTDTQYF | few | TRBV5-1 | . | TRBJ2-3
TGTGCCAGCAGCTTGTGGGGGAGTTCCTACAATGAGCAGTTCTTC | CASSLWGSSYNEQFF | . | TRBV11-2 | . | TRBJ2-1
TGCGCCAGCAGCTTGGGGCAGGGGGCTGGTAATGAAAAACTGTTTTTT | CASSLGQGAGNEKLFF | . | TRBV5-1 | TRBD1 | TRBJ1-4
TGTGCCAGCGGGGCGGGAGTTTGGGGATCTGGGGCCAACGTCCTGACTTTC | CASGAGVWGSGANVLTF | . | TRBV19 | TRBD2 | TRBJ2-6
TGTGCCAGCAGTTTCCTCTCCGGGACACCTCTTTATGGCTACACCTTC | CASSFLSGTPLYGYTF | . | TRBV28 | . | TRBJ1-2
TGTGCCAGTAGCGGGAGTATTAATTCACCCCTCCACTTT | CASSGSINSPLHF | . | TRBV19 | . | TRBJ1-6
TGTGCCAGCAGTTCCCACAGGCGAAGCACAGATACGCAGTATTTT | CASSSHRRSTDTQYF | . | TRBV6-5 | . | TRBJ2-3
TGTGCCAGCAGCTCGCTCTCATCCCCATACAATGAGCAGTTCTTC | CASSSLSSPYNEQFF | . | TRBV7-2 | . | TRBJ2-1
TGTGCCAGCGGGGGGGCAGTCACCTACGAGCAGTACTTC | CASGGAVTYEQYF | few | TRBV6-1 | . | TRBJ2-7
TGTGCCAGCAGCGTAGGGACGGGCACTGAAGCTTTCTTT | CASSVGTGTEAFF | . | TRBV9 | . | TRBJ1-1
TGTGCCAGCAGCGTAGGGGTATCGAGGTCCGGCGAGCAGTACTTC | CASSVGVSRSGEQYF | . | TRBV9 | . | TRBJ2-7
TGTGCCAGCTCACCGCGGACAGGGAACACCGGGGAGCTGTTTTTT | CASSPRTGNTGELFF | . | TRBV18 | TRBD1 | TRBJ2-2
TGTGCCAGCAGCTTAAGGGGGGCGCGGGGCTACACCTTC | CASSLRGARGYTF | . | TRBV5-6 | . | TRBJ1-2
TGTGCCAGCAGTTCCTCTTTCCGAAGCTACACCTTC | CASSSSFRSYTF | few | TRBV28 | . | TRBJ1-2
TGCGCCAGCAGCTTTCCGGGACTAGCGGGGGTCCAAGAGACCCAGTACTTC | CASSFPGLAGVQETQYF | . | TRBV5-1 | TRBD2 | TRBJ2-5
TGTGCCAGCCTTAATTCCGGGAGGGCCCCTAGGGACTATGGCTACACCTTC | CASLNSGRAPRDYGYTF | . | TRBV28 | . | TRBJ1-2
TGTGCCAGCAGCATCCGGGAAACGCAGTATTTT | CASSIRETQYF | . | TRBV5-6 | . | TRBJ2-3
TGCGCCAGCAGTGGGGTTCTAGCGGGATCAATCGGGGCCTACAATGAGCAGTTCTTC | CASSGVLAGSIGAYNEQFF | . | TRBV5-1 | TRBD2 | TRBJ2-1
TGCGCCAGCAGCTTGGTCCCAGGGAGGGTTGGGACTAATGAAAAACTGTTTTTT | CASSLVPGRVGTNEKLFF | . | TRBV5-1 | . | TRBJ1-4
TGTGCCAGCAGCTTTCAGGGTACATTGTACAATGAGCAGTTCTTC | CASSFQGTLYNEQFF | . | TRBV5-8 | . | TRBJ2-1
TGCGCCAGCAGCTCCGCAGCCGGGACAGGGGGTGGCTACACCTTC | CASSSAAGTGGGYTF | . | TRBV5-1 | TRBD1 | TRBJ1-2
TGTGCCAGCAGTGGACAGCTGAACACTGAAGCTTTCTTT | CASSGQLNTEAFF | . | TRBV6-1 | . | TRBJ1-1
TGCGCCAGCAGCTTGGGACGGTCCGAGCAGTTCTTC | CASSLGRSEQFF | . | TRBV5-1 | . | TRBJ2-1
TGTGCCAGCAGCCAACAGGGGGGAGAGACCCAGTACTTC | CASSQQGGETQYF | . | TRBV7-3 | TRBD1 | TRBJ2-5
TGCAGCGTTGCTAACTCCAGCGGTAGAATCCTTGGACGGTACAATGAGCAGTTCTTC | CSVANSSGRILGRYNEQFF | . | TRBV29-1 | . | TRBJ2-1
TGTGCCAGCAGCCTCAGCTTCTTCGTTTCAGACAGGTACCAAGAGACCCAGTACTTC | CASSLSFFVSDRYQETQYF | . | TRBV13 | . | TRBJ2-5
TGCAGCGTCCTCTATCAGGGAAGAGGGACTGAAGCTTTCTTT | CSVLYQGRGTEAFF | . | TRBV29-1 | . | TRBJ1-1
TGTGCCAGCTCAGCAGTACAGGGGCAAGAGACCCAGTACTTC | CASSAVQGQETQYF | . | TRBV18 | TRBD1 | TRBJ2-5
TGTGCCAGCGGCCTCTATACTAGCTGGGGCTACGAGCAGTACTTC | CASGLYTSWGYEQYF | . | TRBV7-2 | . | TRBJ2-7
TGTGCCAGCAGGGGGACAGGGGTTAATGAAAAACTGTTTTTT | CASRGTGVNEKLFF | . | TRBV6-1 | TRBD1 | TRBJ1-4
TGTGCCAGCAGCTTAGCTAGCGGGAGGGGCTACGAGCAGTACTTC | CASSLASGRGYEQYF | once | TRBV11-2 | TRBD2 | TRBJ2-7
TGTGCCAGCAGCTCAGGGACAGGGGAATCCTATGGAAAACTGTTTTTT | CASSSGTGESYGKLFF | once | TRBV5-5 | TRBD1 | TRBJ1-4
TGTGCCAGCAGCTTGCGACAGGGTGGTCCAATTGAGCAGTTCTTC | CASSLRQGGPIEQFF | . | TRBV7-2 | TRBD1 | TRBJ2-1
TGTGCCAGCAGCTTAGGGGGCGGGGCCTCCTACGAGCAGTACTTC | CASSLGGGASYEQYF | . | TRBV7-6 | . | TRBJ2-7
TGTGCCAGCAGGGGGAGACAGGGAGGCTACGAGCAGTACTTC | CASRGRQGGYEQYF | . | TRBV28 | . | TRBJ2-7
TGTGCCAGCAGCCGCACAGATACGCAGTATTTT | CASSRTDTQYF | . | TRBV7-2 | . | TRBJ2-3
TGTGCCATCAGTGAGTCAACTAGCGGGAGGTCAGATACGCAGTATTTT | CAISESTSGRSDTQYF | . | TRBV10-3 | TRBD2 | TRBJ2-3
TGTGCCAGCAGCAAGGAGGACGGAGGATACGAGCAGTACTTC | CASSKEDGGYEQYF | once | TRBV5-5 | . | TRBJ2-7
TGTGCCAGCAGCCTTAGCGGCAGGGGGCTCGCTGAAGCTTTCTTT | CASSLSGRGLAEAFF | . | TRBV7-2 | TRBD1 | TRBJ1-1
TGTGCCAGCCTACCAAAAGTTACGCAGTATTTT | CASLPKVTQYF | . | TRBV18 | . | TRBJ2-3
TGTGCCAGCAGTTTATTTCGGGGCACCTACAATGAGCAGTTCTTC | CASSLFRGTYNEQFF | once | TRBV27 | . | TRBJ2-1
TGTGCCAGCAGTTACAGTTCCCGGGGTACCTACGAGCAGTACTTC | CASSYSSRGTYEQYF | . | TRBV6-5 | . | TRBJ2-7
TGTGCCAGCAGCGCACAGGGGAGTGGAAACACCATATATTTT | CASSAQGSGNTIYF | . | TRBV9 | TRBD1 | TRBJ1-3
TGTGCCAGCAGTTACCAGGGACTGAACACTGAAGCTTTCTTT | CASSYQGLNTEAFF | . | TRBV6-5 | . | TRBJ1-1
TGTGCCAGCAGCCTCAGAGGGGGAGCCAAAAACATTCAGTACTTC | CASSLRGGAKNIQYF | . | TRBV7-9 | . | TRBJ2-4
TGTGCCAGCAGCTTAGCAGGGACTAGCGGGGGGTTCAATGAGCAGTTCTTC | CASSLAGTSGGFNEQFF | once | TRBV7-2 | TRBD2 | TRBJ2-1
TGTGCCAGCAGCTTACCGGACAGGGTCCTAAATGAGCAGTTCTTC | CASSLPDRVLNEQFF | few | TRBV7-9 | TRBD1 | TRBJ2-1
TGTGCCAGTAGTATTGACGGAGGGCAGGCTAGCAATCAGCCCCAGCATTTT | CASSIDGGQASNQPQHF | . | TRBV19 | . | TRBJ1-5
TGTGCCAGTAGTAGCCCCCGGCAGGGATACTCTGGGGCCAACGTCCTGACTTTC | CASSSPRQGYSGANVLTF | . | TRBV19 | . | TRBJ2-6
TGCGCCAGCAGCGCCGGGGGGTCGGCAGGGGTGAACACTGAAGCTTTCTTT | CASSAGGSAGVNTEAFF | . | TRBV5-1 | . | TRBJ1-1
TGTGCCACCAGCAGAGGACAGCCCGTGGATACGCAGTATTTT | CATSRGQPVDTQYF | . | TRBV15 | . | TRBJ2-3